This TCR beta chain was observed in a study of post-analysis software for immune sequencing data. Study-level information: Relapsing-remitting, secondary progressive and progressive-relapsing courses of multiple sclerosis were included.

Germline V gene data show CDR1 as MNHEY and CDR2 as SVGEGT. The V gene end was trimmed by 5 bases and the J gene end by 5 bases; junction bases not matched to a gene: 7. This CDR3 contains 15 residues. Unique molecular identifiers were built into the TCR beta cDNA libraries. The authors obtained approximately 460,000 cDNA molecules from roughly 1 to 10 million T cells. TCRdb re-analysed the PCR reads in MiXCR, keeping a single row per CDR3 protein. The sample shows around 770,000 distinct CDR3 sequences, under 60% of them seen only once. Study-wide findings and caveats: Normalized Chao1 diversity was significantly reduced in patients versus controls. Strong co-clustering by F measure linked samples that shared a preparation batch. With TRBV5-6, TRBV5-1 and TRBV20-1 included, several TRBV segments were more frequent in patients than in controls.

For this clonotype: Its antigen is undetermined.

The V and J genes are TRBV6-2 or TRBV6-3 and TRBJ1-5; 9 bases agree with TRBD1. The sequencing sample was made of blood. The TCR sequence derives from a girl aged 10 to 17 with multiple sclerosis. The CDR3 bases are TGTGCCAGCAGTCCAACAGGGGGCGGGTATCAGCCCCAGCATTTT. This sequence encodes CASSPTGGGYQPQHF.